The 11 T cell receptor beta chains below were found in one sample sequenced in a study of response to subunit inactivated influenza vaccine. TCRdb passed the RT-PCR reads through MiXCR, listing each CDR3 protein once. The sample contains about 650,000 distinct CDR3 sequences, 11% to 15% of which appear only once. The sample in question was PBMCs from blood, obtained around 14 days before vaccination. These receptors originate from a man aged 45-60 years who received an inactivated influenza vaccine.

This clonotype showed up many times. At one end the junction does not follow the germline gene, possibly because of a read error. This chain connects TRBV14 to TRBJ2-7; D remains unclear. There are 11 residues in the CDR3. Germline CDR1 reads SGHDN; CDR2 reads FVKESK. The CDR3 bases are TGTGCCAGCAGCCAATCCTCCGAGCAGTACTTC. Translating gives CASSQSSEQYF.

In this sample, this clonotype turned up a few times. The J gene is TRBJ1-6, the V gene TRBV15; 7 bases are a match to TRBD1. The CDR3 spans 13 residues. Germline loops: CDR1 LNHNV, CDR2 YYDKDF (reference sequence). V was pared by 8 bases and J by 6 bases, with 4 bases of the junction left unmatched. The CDR3 sequence: CATRGDSNSPLHF. CDR3 in DNA: TGTGCCACCCGAGGGGACAGTAATTCACCCCTCCACTTT.

The CDR3 reads CSARDPSGRVGSYEQYF. Written as DNA, the CDR3 is TGCAGTGCTAGAGATCCTAGCGGGAGGGTAGGGTCCTACGAGCAGTACTTC. V gene TRBV20-1 combines with J gene TRBJ2-7, with TRBD2 identical over 12 bases. The CDR3 is made up of 17 amino acids. V shed 0 bases, J shed 1 base, and the junction held 7 bases outside the gene matches. Germline loops: CDR1 DFQATT, CDR2 SNEGSKA (reference sequence).

The chain links TRBV5-1 to TRBJ1-1; 8 nucleotides match TRBD1. Germline CDR1 SGHRS, CDR2 YFSETQ. The CDR3 has 14 amino acids. V dropped 9 bases and J dropped 3; count of bases not matched to a gene: 10. The CDR3 loop reads CATAGGPLDTEAFF. The CDR3 nucleotides read TGCGCCACCGCAGGGGGCCCTTTGGACACTGAAGCTTTCTTT.

The chain recombines TRBV28 with TRBJ2-4, with D perhaps TRBD1 or TRBD2 (5 bases each). V lost 1 base, J lost 0 bases, and 10 bases lay in between. The CDR3 spans 16 residues. Germline V gene lookup returns CDR1 MDHEN and CDR2 SYDVKM. CDR3 coding DNA: TGTGCCAGCAGTTTATTTGGGGGATTAGCCAAAAACATTCAGTACTTC. Residues: CASSLFGGLAKNIQYF.

This clonotype was picked up a small number of times. V usage is TRBV4-2 and J usage is TRBJ2-5; TRBD2 might be the D (5 bases). Deletions cut 0 bases from V and 7 bases from J, with 9 bases between. The CDR3 sequence is 13 residues long. The germline CDR1 and CDR2 sequences are LGHNA and YNFKEQ. CDR3 DNA: TGTGCCAGCAGCCAAGACCAGAGCGGGACCCAGTACTTC. Translation: CASSQDQSGTQYF.

The DNA of the CDR3 is TGTGCCAGCAGCTCGAATTACAGGGGGCAAGAGACCCAGTACTTC. Protein sequence: CASSSNYRGQETQYF. The chain combines TRBV27 with TRBJ2-5, with 8 bases lining up with TRBD1. The CDR3 totals 15 residues. J lost 2 bases, V lost 6 bases, and 8 bases had no gene match. CDR1 MNHEY and CDR2 SMNVEV come from the germline V gene (reference sequence).

This clonotype was observed a few times. The chain carries TRBV7-2 and TRBJ2-7, with 9 bases identical to TRBD2. The ends lost 2 bases at V and 3 bases at J; junction bases unmatched: 5. This CDR3 has 15 residues. CDR1 and CDR2 (germline): SGHTA, FQGNSA. CDR3: CASSLTGTSFYEQYF. Written as DNA, the CDR3 is TGTGCCAGCAGCTTAACCGGGACTAGCTTCTACGAGCAGTACTTC.

This CDR3 is CASSLAASGSVYEQFF. The CDR3 DNA reads TGTGCCAGCAGCTTAGCGGCTAGCGGGAGTGTCTATGAGCAGTTCTTC. This chain joins TRBV7-2 and TRBJ2-1; 10 positions agree with TRBD2. Germline assignment: CDR1 SGHTA and CDR2 FQGNSA. The V gene end was trimmed by 0 bases and the J gene end by 8 bases; junction bases not matched to a gene: 7. The CDR3 has 16 residues.

This clonotype was seen more than once but under ten times. The chain uses TRBV5-1 and TRBJ2-1, with 14 bases aligning to TRBD2. The length of the CDR3 is 16 residues. Germline trimming cut 4 bases from V and 9 bases from J; bases unmatched to any gene: 9. The germline V gene encodes CDR1 SGHRS and CDR2 YFSETQ. The chain's CDR3 is CASSSGLAGGRSEQFF. The CDR3 nucleotides read TGCGCCAGCAGCAGCGGACTAGCGGGAGGAAGGAGTGAGCAGTTCTTC.

The chain recombines TRBV6-2 or TRBV6-3 with TRBJ2-4; the match to TRBD1 covers 7 bases. Trimming took 6 bases from V and 7 from J; bases not matched to a gene: 9. The V gene's germline CDR1 is MNHEY and CDR2 SVGEGT. The CDR3 runs to 14 residues. CDR3 protein: CASRHLGGTNIQYF. CDR3 nucleotides: TGTGCCAGCAGGCACTTAGGGGGCACGAACATTCAGTACTTC.